The clone carrying this T cell receptor (beta chain) was seen only a few times. Its antigen is not identified. The sample is drawn from a study of T cells in localized non-small cell lung cancer. The CDR3 spans 13 residues. In germline, CDR1 is MNHGY, CDR2 SAAAGT. V lost 5 bases to trimming and J lost 6 bases, with 13 bases between them. Sequenced by immunoSEQ multiplex PCR; TCRdb stores in-frame clones only, minus some. This table holds about 1,600 clones, under 40% found once. Findings and limits, study-wide: Uninvolved adjacent lung, not tumor, had the highest T cell clonality. Only one tumor region was sequenced, so heterogeneity remains possible.

The V gene is TRBV6-8, the J gene TRBJ2-5; D remains unclear. Specimen: normal lung tissue next to the tumor, collected before any cancer treatment. This TCR came from a female donor aged 60 or older with stage II squamous cell lung carcinoma. Written as DNA, the CDR3 is TGTGCCAGCAGTGGACGGACGTTACAGACCCAGTACTTC. Translating gives CASSGRTLQTQYF.